This TCR beta chain was found in a study of T cells in Graves' hyperthyroidism and ophthalmopathy. About the study: Staff took peripheral blood when the initial diagnosis was made, before any treatment began.

Diagnosing involved the use of clinical symptoms, serum thyroxine and TRAb, thyroid ultrasound and orbital computed tomography. Regions amplified from RNA transcripts were the TCR beta CDR3 regions. The study used the HTBI primer set for a first-round RT-PCR of the TCR CDR3. Via MiXCR, TCRdb re-called the multiplex PCR reads, giving one row per CDR3 protein. The table lists 620,000 or so distinct CDR3 sequences, about 14% of them singletons. Trimming pared 0 bases from V and 1 base from J, leaving 9 bases between. The length of the CDR3 is 15 residues. The germline V gene encodes CDR1 DFQATT and CDR2 SNEGSKA (reference sequence). This clonotype showed up many times.

Material: blood. This receptor was obtained from a woman in her forties or fifties with Graves' ophthalmopathy. The genes are TRBV20-1 and TRBJ2-2; D might be TRBD2 (6 bases). The CDR3 sequence: CSARDRRGNTGELFF. In DNA, the CDR3 is TGCAGTGCTAGAGATAGGCGGGGGAACACCGGGGAGCTGTTTTTT.